These T cell receptor beta chains were read from a single sample in a study of T cell responses to AZD1222 COVID-19 vaccine. Only in-frame clones appear in the TCRdb table, and some are missing; sequencing was by immunoSEQ multiplex PCR. This sample has 150,000 or so clones; about 92% occur once, and the top ten carry 2.6%. The sample consisted of peripheral blood, taken on day 0 of AZD1222 vaccination. These receptors were obtained from an adult in good health. The CDR3 runs from the conserved cysteine through the conserved F or W. The D gene is left open where the match is weak. Clone size is given for some rows only: seen once, a few or many times, or a class if the clone is expanded.

CDR3nt: TGTGCCAGCTCACCAATGGGGGATCTGATCACTGAAGCTTTCTTT
CDR3aa: CASSPMGDLITEAFF
d_gene: .
abundance: .
v_gene: TRBV18
j_gene: TRBJ1-1

CDR3nt: TGTGCCAGCAGTGAGGGCCTGACCGGGGAGCTGTTTTTT
CDR3aa: CASSEGLTGELFF
d_gene: .
abundance: .
v_gene: TRBV6-1
j_gene: TRBJ2-2

CDR3nt: TGTGCCAGCAGCCGGGGACAGGGGGACTATGGCTACACCTTC
CDR3aa: CASSRGQGDYGYTF
d_gene: TRBD1
abundance: few
v_gene: TRBV5-4
j_gene: TRBJ1-2

CDR3nt: TGTGCCAGCAGTTTTTGGGGCGGGCGGGAGGGGCTCAATGAGCAGTTCTTC
CDR3aa: CASSFWGGREGLNEQFF
d_gene: TRBD2
abundance: .
v_gene: TRBV27
j_gene: TRBJ2-1

CDR3nt: TGTGCCAGTAGTTCTGGACAGGGATTTGGCTACACCTTC
CDR3aa: CASSSGQGFGYTF
d_gene: TRBD1
abundance: .
v_gene: TRBV19
j_gene: TRBJ1-2

CDR3nt: TGCAGCGGCCAGAGAAGCACAGATACGCAGTATTTT
CDR3aa: CSGQRSTDTQYF
d_gene: .
abundance: once
v_gene: TRBV29-1
j_gene: TRBJ2-3

CDR3nt: TGTGCCAGCAGCTTATTTTCCGACACTGAAGCTTTCTTT
CDR3aa: CASSLFSDTEAFF
d_gene: .
abundance: .
v_gene: TRBV7-9
j_gene: TRBJ1-1

CDR3nt: TGTGCTAGTGGTTTGGACTTAGTGAGCGGTGAGCAGTTCTTC
CDR3aa: CASGLDLVSGEQFF
d_gene: .
abundance: .
v_gene: TRBV12-5
j_gene: TRBJ2-1

CDR3nt: TGTGCCAGCAGCCAACGACTCCTTACATTTTCGCGGGCGGACACTGAAGCTTTCTTT
CDR3aa: CASSQRLLTFSRADTEAFF
d_gene: .
abundance: few
v_gene: TRBV21-1
j_gene: TRBJ1-1

CDR3nt: TGTGCCAGCAGTGAAAGGGGGTTGGTGGAGACCCAGTACTTC
CDR3aa: CASSERGLVETQYF
d_gene: .
abundance: .
v_gene: TRBV2
j_gene: TRBJ2-5

CDR3nt: TGTGCCAGCAGCCAAGATCTACCGGGAGCTGGAAACACCATATATTTT
CDR3aa: CASSQDLPGAGNTIYF
d_gene: .
abundance: .
v_gene: TRBV14
j_gene: TRBJ1-3

CDR3nt: TGTGCCAGCAGCCCCCCCGTTGTCGGGGAGCTGTTTTTT
CDR3aa: CASSPPVVGELFF
d_gene: .
abundance: once
v_gene: TRBV28
j_gene: TRBJ2-2

CDR3nt: TGTGCCAGTACGCAGGAGTATTACAATGAGCAGTTCTTC
CDR3aa: CASTQEYYNEQFF
d_gene: .
abundance: .
v_gene: TRBV19
j_gene: TRBJ2-1

CDR3nt: TGTGCCAGCAGTTATTTGGCCAGAGGGGAAAAACTGTTTTTT
CDR3aa: CASSYLARGEKLFF
d_gene: .
abundance: .
v_gene: TRBV6-5
j_gene: TRBJ1-4

CDR3nt: TGCAGCGTCCTGTCCAGGGAAGCTTTCTTT
CDR3aa: CSVLSREAFF
d_gene: .
abundance: .
v_gene: TRBV29-1
j_gene: TRBJ1-1

CDR3nt: TGTGCCAGCTCACCCGACAGGAGCAATCAGCCCCAGCATTTT
CDR3aa: CASSPDRSNQPQHF
d_gene: .
abundance: .
v_gene: TRBV18
j_gene: TRBJ1-5

CDR3nt: TGCAGCGCCGAGAGACTAGCGGGGGGCCTTAGCACAGATACGCAGTATTTT
CDR3aa: CSAERLAGGLSTDTQYF
d_gene: TRBD2
abundance: .
v_gene: TRBV29-1
j_gene: TRBJ2-3

CDR3nt: TGTGCCAGCAGCCAAGATTTCGAGAGGAAGCAGTTCTTC
CDR3aa: CASSQDFERKQFF
d_gene: .
abundance: .
v_gene: TRBV14
j_gene: TRBJ2-1